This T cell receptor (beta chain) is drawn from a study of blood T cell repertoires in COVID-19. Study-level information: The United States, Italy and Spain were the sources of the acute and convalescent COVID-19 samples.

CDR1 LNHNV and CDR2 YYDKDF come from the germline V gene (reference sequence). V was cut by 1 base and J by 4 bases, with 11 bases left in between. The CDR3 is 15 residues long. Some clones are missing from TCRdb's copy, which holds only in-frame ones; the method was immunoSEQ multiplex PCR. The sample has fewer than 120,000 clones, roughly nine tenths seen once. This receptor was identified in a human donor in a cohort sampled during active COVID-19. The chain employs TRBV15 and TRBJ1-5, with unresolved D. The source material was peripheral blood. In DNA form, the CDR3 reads TGTGCCACCAGCAGAGCGGTTGACTCGAATCAGCCCCAGCATTTT. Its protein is CATSRAVDSNQPQHF.